The present T cell receptor beta chain was sequenced within a study of technical replicates of blood from a handful of donors. Clones were sequenced by immunoSEQ multiplex PCR, and TCRdb holds only the in-frame ones, with some missing. The profile shows over 85,000 clones, approximately 94% of them singletons. From germline, CDR1 is MNHEY and CDR2 SVGAGI. V lost 7 bases and J 6 bases, leaving 22 bases between the germline ends. CDR3 length: 15 residues. The material sequenced was T cells isolated from PBMCs. This chain links TRBV6-5 with TRBJ2-7, with D maybe TRBD2 (6 bases). This sequence was found in a human donor in good health. CDR3 amino acids: CASTATGESLGEQYF. CDR3 in DNA: TGTGCCAGCACCGCGACGGGAGAATCTCTGGGCGAGCAGTACTTC.